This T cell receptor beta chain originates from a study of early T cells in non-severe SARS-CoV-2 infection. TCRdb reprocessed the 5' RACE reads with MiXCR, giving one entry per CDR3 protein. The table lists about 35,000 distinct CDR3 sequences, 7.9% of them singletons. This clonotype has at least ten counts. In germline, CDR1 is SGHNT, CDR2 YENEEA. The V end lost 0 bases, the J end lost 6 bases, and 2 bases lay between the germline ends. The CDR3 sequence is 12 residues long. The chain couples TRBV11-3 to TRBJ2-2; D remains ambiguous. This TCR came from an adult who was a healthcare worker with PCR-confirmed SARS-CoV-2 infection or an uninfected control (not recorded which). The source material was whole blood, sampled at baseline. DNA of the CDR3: TGTGCCAGCAGCTTAGAGGCCGGGGAGCTGTTTTTT. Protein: CASSLEAGELFF.